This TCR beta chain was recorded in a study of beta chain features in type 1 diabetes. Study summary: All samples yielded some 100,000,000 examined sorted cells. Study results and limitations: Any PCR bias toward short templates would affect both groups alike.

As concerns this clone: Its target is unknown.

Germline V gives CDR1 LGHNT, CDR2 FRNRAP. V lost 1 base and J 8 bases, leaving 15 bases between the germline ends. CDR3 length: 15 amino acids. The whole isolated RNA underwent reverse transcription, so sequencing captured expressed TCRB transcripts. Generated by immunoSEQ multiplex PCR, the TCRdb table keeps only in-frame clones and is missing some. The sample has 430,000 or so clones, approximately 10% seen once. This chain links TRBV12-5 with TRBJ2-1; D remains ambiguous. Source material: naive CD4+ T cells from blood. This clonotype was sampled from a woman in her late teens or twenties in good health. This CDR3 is CASGLANHDGYEQFF. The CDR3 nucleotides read TGTGCTAGTGGTTTGGCCAACCATGACGGGTATGAGCAGTTCTTC.